The 12 T cell receptor beta chains given below trace back to one sample, sequenced in a study of OX40 agonist ivuxolimab in advanced cancers. Generated by immunoSEQ multiplex PCR, the TCRdb table keeps only in-frame clones and is missing some. The table lists 90,000 to 120,000 clones, 80% to 95% of them singletons. The sequences come from CD4+ or CD8+ T cells sorted from blood, collected in a trial of the OX40 agonist ivuxolimab. The receptors come from an adult with an advanced solid tumor such as melanoma, head and neck, liver or kidney cancer.

V gene TRBV12-5 combines with J gene TRBJ2-7; 10 nucleotides align to TRBD2. Germline CDR1 and CDR2: LGHNT and FRNRAP. V shed 3 bases and J 2 bases; nucleotides not matched to a gene: 1. This CDR3 region has 14 residues. CDR3 sequence (DNA): TGTGCTAGTGGTTTAGCGGGAGGGCCCTACGAGCAGTACTTC. Translation gives CASGLAGGPYEQYF. The full variable domain, with the rest looked up from reference TRBV12-5 and TRBJ2-7, is DARVTQTPRHKVTEMGQEVTMRCQPILGHNTVFWYRQTMMQGLELLAYFRNRAPLDDSGMPKDRFSAEMPDATLATLKIQPSEPRDSAVYFCASGLAGGPYEQYFGPGTRLTVT.

V is TRBV7-3 and J is TRBJ2-3; D unclear. The CDR3 is 13 residues long. Looked up from germline, CDR1 is SGHTA and CDR2 is FQGTGA. V lost 3 bases and J lost 8, with 12 bases in between. CDR3 residues: CASSFGGEATQYF. The CDR3 coding sequence is TGTGCCAGCAGCTTTGGTGGGGAAGCTACGCAGTATTTT.

The V and J genes are TRBV5-1 and TRBJ2-5; TRBD1 or TRBD2 may be the D gene (6 bases each). Germline V CDR1 and CDR2: SGHRS, YFSETQ. This CDR3 contains 14 residues. The V and J ends lost 3 bases and 4 bases respectively, with 13 bases between them. The CDR3 region is CASSSGGGGETQYF. Here the CDR3 DNA reads TGCGCCAGCAGCTCTGGAGGGGGTGGAGAGACCCAGTACTTC.

The CDR3, as DNA: TGTGCCAGCAGCTTAGGGCGCGGGGGAAACACCATATATTTT. It is translated as CASSLGRGGNTIYF. The chain employs TRBV7-2 and TRBJ1-3; D is uncertain. Germline CDR1 and CDR2: SGHTA and FQGNSA. V was trimmed by 1 base and J by 4 bases, leaving 8 bases between them. This CDR3 spans 14 amino acids.

V gene TRBV9 combines with J gene TRBJ2-3, with D possibly matching TRBD1 (5 bases). CDR3 length: 15 residues. V was shortened by 0 bases and J by 0 bases, with 8 bases between the two germline ends. Germline assignment: CDR1 SGDLS and CDR2 YYNGEE. As DNA, the CDR3 is TGTGCCAGCAGCGTAGGGACACATAGCACAGATACGCAGTATTTT. Encoded protein: CASSVGTHSTDTQYF.

The chain couples TRBV28 to TRBJ1-2; possible D gene TRBD1, 6 bases. Trimming removed 5 bases at V and 8 bases at J, with 18 bases between. CDR3 size: 14 residues. The germline V gene encodes CDR1 MDHEN and CDR2 SYDVKM. The CDR3 is CASSPGQFTTGYTF. CDR3 in DNA: TGTGCCAGCAGTCCTGGACAGTTTACTACCGGCTACACCTTC.

CDR3 DNA sequence: TGTGCCAGCAGTTCGGGTTTAGCGGGAGGGCGGTTGGAGACCCAGTACTTC. It is translated as CASSSGLAGGRLETQYF. The chain links TRBV7-3 to TRBJ2-5; 11 bases are shared with TRBD2. Germline trimming cut 6 bases from V and 5 bases from J; bases unmatched to any gene: 14. Per germline, CDR1 SGHTA and CDR2 FQGTGA. CDR3 length equals 17 residues.

The chain has TRBV5-1 and TRBJ2-7; the D gene is possibly TRBD1 (5 bases). Germline V gene data show CDR1 as SGHRS and CDR2 as YFSETQ. The CDR3 spans 12 residues. V was trimmed by 2 bases and J by 3 bases, leaving 6 bases between them. The CDR3 DNA follows: TGCGCCAGCAGCTTTCAGGGCTACGAGCAGTACTTC. Translating gives CASSFQGYEQYF.

This sequence joins TRBV29-1 and TRBJ2-3, with TRBD1 matching 11 bases. Germline V gene data show CDR1 as SQVTM and CDR2 as ANQGSEA. V dropped 7 bases and J dropped 4; count of bases not matched to a gene: 13. This CDR3 has 16 residues. This CDR3 is CSAQKGRDRGADTQYF. The DNA of the CDR3 is TGCAGCGCCCAAAAAGGCCGGGACAGGGGGGCAGATACGCAGTATTTT.

The chain couples TRBV7-2 to TRBJ1-1; a possible D gene is TRBD1 (5 bases). The length of the CDR3 is 15 residues. Trimming took 4 bases from V and 5 from J, leaving 17 bases between them. Germline CDR1 and CDR2: SGHTA and FQGNSA. Written as DNA, the CDR3 is TGTGCCAGCAGCTCCTGGGGCGTCGGGCGAACTGAAGCTTTCTTT. This sequence encodes CASSSWGVGRTEAFF.

The rearrangement joins TRBV18 to TRBJ2-2; TRBD2 aligns across 8 bases. V gave up 2 bases and J gave up 2 bases; unmatched junction bases: 10. Germline lookup yields CDR1 KGHSH and CDR2 LQKENI. This CDR3 has 18 residues. The CDR3 nucleotides read TGTGCCAGCTCACCAAATTCCGTAGCGGGATCAAACACCGGGGAGCTGTTTTTT. Translation gives CASSPNSVAGSNTGELFF. Combining the CDR3 with reference TRBV18 and TRBJ2-2 gives the whole variable domain NAGVMQNPRHLVRRRGQEARLRCSPMKGHSHVYWYRQLPEEGLKFMVYLQKENIIDESGMPKERFSAEFPKEGPSILRIQQVVRGDSAAYFCASSPNSVAGSNTGELFFGEGSRLTVL.

On this clone: This specimen includes other DNA sequences encoding the same CDR3. This sequence joins TRBV2 and TRBJ1-5; no clear D. Germline CDR1 reads SNHLY; CDR2 reads FYNNEI. The CDR3 is made up of 15 amino acids. V was shortened by 0 bases and J by 5 bases, with 11 bases between the two germline ends. Written as DNA, the CDR3 is TGTGCCAGCAGTGAAGCGGCCGGGTCTGATCAGCCCCAGCATTTT. Its translation is CASSEAAGSDQPQHF. The full variable domain, its missing parts supplied by reference TRBV2 and TRBJ1-5, is EPEVTQTPSHQVTQMGQEVILRCVPISNHLYFYWYRQILGQKVEFLVSFYNNEISEKSEIFDDQFSVERPDGSNFTLKIRSTKLEDSAMYFCASSEAAGSDQPQHFGDGTRLSIL.